The rows below give T cell receptor beta chains drawn from one sample of a study of T cells in Graves' hyperthyroidism and ophthalmopathy. TCRdb re-derived calls from the multiplex PCR reads in MiXCR, one entry per CDR3 protein. The repertoire holds around 290,000 distinct CDR3 sequences, about 14% seen once, with roughly 7.5% in the top ten. The sequencing input was blood. The source of these receptors is a woman younger than 45 with Graves' hyperthyroidism that later progressed to Graves' ophthalmopathy. Each CDR3 is given with its conserved first and last residue. The order of the fields is clone size, V gene, D gene, J gene, CDR3 protein, CDR3 DNA. D genes are given only for firm matches. The size field is filled for only some rows; it gives once, few, many or a size class.

many	TRBV9	.	TRBJ1-2	CASSVGFNYGYTF	TGTGCCAGCAGCGTAGGTTTTAACTATGGCTACACCTTC
many	TRBV6-1	.	TRBJ2-5	CASRFPDQETQYF	TGTGCCAGCAGGTTCCCTGATCAAGAGACCCAGTACTTC
few	TRBV4-2	.	TRBJ2-5	CASSRERGETQYF	TGTGCCAGCAGCCGCGAGAGGGGAGAGACCCAGTACTTC
.	TRBV19	TRBD1	TRBJ1-2	CASRRGQGVVDYGYTF	TGTGCCAGTAGACGGGGACAGGGAGTCGTCGACTATGGCTACACCTTC
many	TRBV4-2	TRBD1	TRBJ2-5	CASSPRGGIGETQYF	TGTGCCAGCAGCCCGAGAGGGGGCATCGGGGAGACCCAGTACTTC
many	TRBV7-8	TRBD2	TRBJ2-2	CASSRGLAGNTGELFF	TGTGCCAGCAGCCGCGGACTAGCGGGAAACACCGGGGAGCTGTTTTTT
many	TRBV28	.	TRBJ1-5	CASSLQFGSNQPQHF	TGTGCCAGCAGTTTACAGTTCGGGAGCAATCAGCCCCAGCATTTT
many	TRBV30	.	TRBJ2-7	CAWTGTYEQYF	TGTGCCTGGACCGGTACCTACGAGCAGTACTTC
many	TRBV18	.	TRBJ2-7	CASSTVGGFDEQYF	TGTGCCAGCTCTACTGTGGGAGGCTTCGACGAGCAGTACTTC
many	TRBV28	.	TRBJ1-1	CASRGGGLSTEAFF	TGTGCCAGCAGAGGTGGGGGCTTGAGCACTGAAGCTTTCTTT
many	TRBV30	.	TRBJ2-5	CAWSEGGTETQYF	TGTGCCTGGAGCGAGGGGGGGACGGAGACCCAGTACTTC
few	TRBV6-1	.	TRBJ2-7	CASSPRWESPYEQYF	TGTGCCAGCAGCCCTAGGTGGGAGAGTCCCTACGAGCAGTACTTC
.	TRBV18	TRBD2	TRBJ2-2	CASSPGGRTNTGELFF	TGTGCCAGCTCACCCGGGGGGAGGACGAACACCGGGGAGCTGTTTTTT
many	TRBV6-1	.	TRBJ2-1	CASSLRASYNEQFF	TGTGCCAGCAGTTTAAGAGCGTCCTACAATGAGCAGTTCTTC
many	TRBV10-3	.	TRBJ2-3	CAISEFLRTSTDTQYF	TGTGCCATCAGCGAGTTTTTAAGGACTAGCACAGATACGCAGTATTTT
many	TRBV28	TRBD2	TRBJ2-5	CASSNRYLSSGNQETQYF	TGTGCCAGCAGCAACCGCTACCTATCTAGCGGGAACCAAGAGACCCAGTACTTC
.	TRBV28	.	TRBJ1-1	CASSTPGRQIIMNTEAFF	TGTGCCAGCAGTACGCCGGGACGGCAGATAATTATGAACACTGAAGCTTTCTTT
many	TRBV28	.	TRBJ1-1	CASSTASGALNTEAFF	TGTGCCAGCAGTACCGCCTCCGGGGCCTTGAACACTGAAGCTTTCTTT
many	TRBV20-1	TRBD2	TRBJ2-5	CSSTPGLAGQETQYF	TGCAGTTCTACCCCGGGACTAGCGGGCCAAGAGACCCAGTACTTC
.	TRBV5-1	.	TRBJ1-1	CASSDLTGSEAFF	TGCGCCAGCAGCGATTTAACAGGCTCTGAAGCTTTCTTT
.	TRBV5-4	TRBD2	TRBJ2-1	CASSGAGVFRQDIDEQFF	TGTGCCAGCAGCGGGGCGGGAGTTTTTCGTCAGGATATCGATGAGCAGTTCTTC
.	TRBV12-3/TRBV12-4	.	TRBJ1-2	CASSSLYGYTF	TGTGCCAGCAGTTCCCTCTATGGCTACACCTTC
.	TRBV7-2	TRBD1	TRBJ2-3	CASSLVTGGIADTQYF	TGTGCCAGCAGCTTAGTTACAGGGGGAATCGCAGATACGCAGTATTTT
once	TRBV28	TRBD2	TRBJ2-1	CASSLGLAGVISEQFF	TGTGCCAGCAGCCTGGGACTAGCGGGAGTGATCAGTGAGCAGTTCTTC
many	TRBV10-3	.	TRBJ2-3	CAIGNSGTQYF	TGTGCCATCGGGAACAGCGGTACGCAGTATTTT
few	TRBV29-1	.	TRBJ1-1	CSVETGQTTEAFF	TGCAGCGTTGAAACAGGGCAAACGACTGAAGCTTTCTTT
few	TRBV5-1	.	TRBJ2-5	CASSLGMLGETQYF	TGCGCCAGCAGCTTGGGAATGTTGGGGGAGACCCAGTACTTC
many	TRBV30	.	TRBJ2-3	CAWSVAYSPTDTQYF	TGTGCCTGGAGTGTGGCTTACTCTCCCACAGATACGCAGTATTTT
few	TRBV30	.	TRBJ2-1	CAWSFLSNEQFF	TGTGCCTGGAGTTTTCTTTCCAATGAGCAGTTCTTC
many	TRBV11-2	.	TRBJ2-1	CASSPPLNEQFF	TGTGCCAGCAGCCCCCCTTTGAATGAGCAGTTCTTC
.	TRBV9	.	TRBJ1-4	CASSAHHSPTNEKLFF	TGTGCCAGCAGCGCCCATCACAGCCCAACTAATGAAAAACTGTTTTTT
few	TRBV25-1	.	TRBJ1-3	CASRPNGENTIYF	TGTGCCAGCAGACCCAACGGTGAAAACACCATATATTTT
.	TRBV6-4	TRBD1	TRBJ2-1	CASSDTDRGEQFF	TGTGCCAGCAGTGACACGGACAGGGGTGAGCAGTTCTTC
few	TRBV19	.	TRBJ2-2	CASSIQGTTGELFF	TGTGCCAGTAGTATCCAGGGGACGACCGGGGAGCTGTTTTTT
.	TRBV7-2	.	TRBJ1-2	CASSSEGRGNYGYTF	TGTGCCAGCAGCTCGGAGGGCAGGGGCAACTATGGCTACACCTTC
few	TRBV6-7	.	TRBJ1-3	CASSYGGSSGNTIYF	TGTGCCAGCAGTTACGGTGGGAGCTCTGGAAACACCATATATTTT
many	TRBV7-9	.	TRBJ1-1	CASSFGDNTEAFF	TGTGCCAGCAGCTTTGGGGACAACACTGAAGCTTTCTTT
many	TRBV6-2/TRBV6-3	.	TRBJ2-7	CASRRVTFTYEQYF	TGTGCCAGCCGGCGGGTTACTTTCACCTACGAGCAGTACTTC
.	TRBV4-3	.	TRBJ2-3	CASSQSTGTDTQYF	TGCGCCAGCAGCCAATCCACAGGCACAGATACGCAGTATTTT
.	TRBV20-1	.	TRBJ2-3	CSARIGGRGWSEGTQYF	TGCAGTGCTAGGATCGGGGGCAGGGGGTGGTCGGAAGGTACGCAGTATTTT